The clone carrying this TCR beta chain was counted at least ten times. There are 13 residues in the CDR3. V was pared by 2 bases and J by 4 bases, with 0 bases of the junction left unmatched. CDR1 is KGHDR, CDR2 SFDVKD, per germline. These data belong to a study of T-cell reconstitution after alpha-beta-depleted transplantation in children. A library of TCRbeta sequences, prepared with unique molecular identifiers, was generated. MiXCR, applied by TCRdb to the PCR reads, yields one record per CDR3 protein. The profile shows about 540,000 distinct CDR3 sequences, more than 20% of them singletons. The gene calls are TRBV24-1 and TRBJ1-2; 7 nucleotides agree with TRBD1. The sample in question was PBMCs, obtained before TCRalphabeta/CD19-depleted stem cell transplant. The receptor comes from a boy under two years old with Wiskott-Aldrich syndrome, due to receive a stem cell transplant. The CDR3 coding sequence is TGTGCCACCAGTGATTCAGGGGGCTATGGCTACACCTTC. This translates into CATSDSGGYGYTF.